This TCR beta chain was observed in a study of cytomegalovirus exposure and HLA in healthy donors. This clone has more than one count but fewer than ten. Clones were sequenced by immunoSEQ multiplex PCR, and TCRdb holds only the in-frame ones, with some missing. Of more than 110,000 clones in the sample, just under 85% are singletons; the top ten hold roughly 1.4%. CDR1 is SGHVS, CDR2 FQNEAQ, per germline. This CDR3 contains 12 residues. Germline trimming cut 6 bases from V and 7 bases from J; bases unmatched to any gene: 5. The TCR comes from a woman aged 25 to 39 in good health and CMV-seronegative. The chain uses TRBV7-8 and TRBJ1-2, with 7 bases identical to TRBD1. Sequences were obtained from PBMCs. CDR3 DNA sequence: TGTGCCAGCAGGAGTCACAGGGGTGGCTACACCTTC. This gives the protein CASRSHRGGYTF.